Listed below are T cell receptor beta chains from one sample, sequenced in a study of Graves' ophthalmopathy and Graves' hyperthyroidism. TCRdb itself ran the multiplex PCR reads through MiXCR, one entry per CDR3 protein. Of approximately 640,000 distinct CDR3 sequences listed, 35% to 45% are singletons. What was sequenced was peripheral blood. These receptors were obtained from an adult man with Graves' ophthalmopathy. Each CDR3 is given with its conserved first and last residue. Fields, in order: clone size, V gene, J gene, CDR3 protein. Clone size is given for some rows only: seen once, a few or many times, or a class if the clone is expanded.

clone size: NA
V gene: TRBV19
J gene: TRBJ1-5
CDR3 protein: CASSIVKGKGRPQHF

clone size: many
V gene: TRBV7-2
J gene: TRBJ1-3
CDR3 protein: CASSLTRLDTIYF

clone size: NA
V gene: TRBV30
J gene: TRBJ1-1
CDR3 protein: CAWSTQEDTEAFF

clone size: NA
V gene: TRBV6-5
J gene: TRBJ2-7
CDR3 protein: CASSYGQPYEQYF

clone size: NA
V gene: TRBV7-2
J gene: TRBJ1-5
CDR3 protein: CASANTGVNQPQHF

clone size: few
V gene: TRBV15
J gene: TRBJ1-1
CDR3 protein: CATSRDSSLNTEAFF

clone size: few
V gene: TRBV7-9
J gene: TRBJ1-5
CDR3 protein: CASSQGTGGGNQPQHF

clone size: NA
V gene: TRBV19
J gene: TRBJ1-1
CDR3 protein: CASSQPPDSWNTEAFF

clone size: many
V gene: TRBV19
J gene: TRBJ1-5
CDR3 protein: CASSIAVEGARQPQHF

clone size: once
V gene: TRBV12-3/TRBV12-4
J gene: TRBJ1-5
CDR3 protein: CASSFVWGRNQPQHF

clone size: many
V gene: TRBV4-2
J gene: TRBJ1-2
CDR3 protein: CASSQGPTGGDGYTF

clone size: NA
V gene: TRBV20-1
J gene: TRBJ2-3
CDR3 protein: CSARVGQRITQYF

clone size: NA
V gene: TRBV12-3/TRBV12-4
J gene: TRBJ2-7
CDR3 protein: CASSSTSGLGGYEQYF

clone size: many
V gene: TRBV12-3/TRBV12-4
J gene: TRBJ2-5
CDR3 protein: CASSPRQAHQETQYF

clone size: NA
V gene: TRBV5-1
J gene: TRBJ2-5
CDR3 protein: CASSLALGTEYF

clone size: many
V gene: TRBV11-1
J gene: TRBJ2-7
CDR3 protein: CATSTGQGVYEQYF

clone size: few
V gene: TRBV9
J gene: TRBJ2-6
CDR3 protein: CASSPLRGSIYPDSGANVLTF

clone size: NA
V gene: TRBV29-1
J gene: TRBJ2-5
CDR3 protein: CSVEAGTSGGMGTQYF

clone size: NA
V gene: TRBV7-2
J gene: TRBJ1-5
CDR3 protein: CASSPLPGQVQPQHF

clone size: once
V gene: TRBV4-3
J gene: TRBJ2-7
CDR3 protein: CASSQAPARHEQYF

clone size: many
V gene: TRBV10-3
J gene: TRBJ1-5
CDR3 protein: CAIWAGENQPQHF

clone size: few
V gene: TRBV25-1
J gene: TRBJ2-5
CDR3 protein: CASSEYRGMGTQYF

clone size: NA
V gene: TRBV9
J gene: TRBJ1-2
CDR3 protein: CASSLSSAYGYTF

clone size: many
V gene: TRBV5-1
J gene: TRBJ2-7
CDR3 protein: CASSLRQGGHEQYF

clone size: many
V gene: TRBV9
J gene: TRBJ2-2
CDR3 protein: CASSVAPPGELFF

clone size: NA
V gene: TRBV15
J gene: TRBJ2-6
CDR3 protein: CATSRAGAGAGANVLTF

clone size: few
V gene: TRBV25-1
J gene: TRBJ2-3
CDR3 protein: CASSESLAGGSSTDTQYF

clone size: many
V gene: TRBV7-2
J gene: TRBJ1-5
CDR3 protein: CASSLQKSNQPQHF

clone size: NA
V gene: TRBV19
J gene: TRBJ1-4
CDR3 protein: CAVGGGGSNEKLFF

clone size: few
V gene: TRBV20-1
J gene: TRBJ2-2
CDR3 protein: CSAREKGQGYTGELFF

clone size: NA
V gene: TRBV10-3
J gene: TRBJ1-6
CDR3 protein: CASITTSGSYNSPLHF

clone size: NA
V gene: TRBV7-2
J gene: TRBJ2-7
CDR3 protein: CASSPPRGRGSYEQYF

clone size: NA
V gene: TRBV14
J gene: TRBJ2-2
CDR3 protein: CASSQRPGAGELFF

clone size: many
V gene: TRBV7-3
J gene: TRBJ2-6
CDR3 protein: CASSLKAAGANVLTF

clone size: many
V gene: TRBV20-1
J gene: TRBJ1-1
CDR3 protein: CSANRGALPEAFF

clone size: NA
V gene: TRBV29-1
J gene: TRBJ1-2
CDR3 protein: CSDRGRSYGYTF

clone size: few
V gene: TRBV5-5
J gene: TRBJ2-7
CDR3 protein: CASIKGRTTYEQYF

clone size: many
V gene: TRBV19
J gene: TRBJ1-2
CDR3 protein: CASSMTGDGYTF

clone size: NA
V gene: TRBV25-1
J gene: TRBJ2-5
CDR3 protein: CASSASGTRETQYF

clone size: NA
V gene: TRBV20-1
J gene: TRBJ2-7
CDR3 protein: CSARDWGQGAYEQYF

clone size: NA
V gene: TRBV5-4
J gene: TRBJ1-5
CDR3 protein: CASSLSRSEVLHQPQHF

clone size: many
V gene: TRBV7-8
J gene: TRBJ2-7
CDR3 protein: CASSLGGLGDVAYYEQYF

clone size: NA
V gene: TRBV25-1
J gene: TRBJ1-1
CDR3 protein: CACSARGVNTEAFF

clone size: few
V gene: TRBV4-1
J gene: TRBJ1-2
CDR3 protein: CASSQPPTANYGYTF

clone size: NA
V gene: TRBV24-1
J gene: TRBJ1-2
CDR3 protein: CATSEAGTGNGYTF

clone size: NA
V gene: TRBV7-9
J gene: TRBJ2-2
CDR3 protein: CASSLVSAGELFF

clone size: few
V gene: TRBV7-9
J gene: NA
CDR3 protein: CASSLVGDEQFF

clone size: NA
V gene: TRBV29-1
J gene: TRBJ1-2
CDR3 protein: CSVEAANYGYTF

clone size: few
V gene: TRBV25-1
J gene: TRBJ2-1
CDR3 protein: CATTGDGRYNEQFF

clone size: many
V gene: TRBV29-1
J gene: TRBJ2-7
CDR3 protein: CSVWGNSYEQYF

clone size: NA
V gene: TRBV10-3
J gene: TRBJ2-5
CDR3 protein: CASSPGRGSQETQYF

clone size: many
V gene: TRBV10-3
J gene: TRBJ1-1
CDR3 protein: CAISGTGNTEAFF

clone size: NA
V gene: TRBV6-6
J gene: TRBJ2-7
CDR3 protein: CASSYPGQLYEQYF

clone size: few
V gene: TRBV2
J gene: TRBJ1-1
CDR3 protein: CASRLQGWGDTEAFF